These 17 T cell receptor beta chains came from one sample sequenced in a study of T cell therapy after organ transplantation. These receptors are not linked to any known antigen. The method was immunoSEQ multiplex PCR; TCRdb's version includes in-frame clones alone and lacks a portion of them. The table lists 45,000 to 60,000 clones, less than 95% of them singletons. The specimen comprised CD8+ T cells from blood, sampled before autologous CMV-specific T cell therapy. The receptors originated from a human patient who had received a solid organ transplant and had CMV disease.

V is TRBV7-2 and J is TRBJ2-7, with TRBD2 matching 11 bases. Unmatched junction bases numbered 7, after V lost 2 bases and J lost 4 bases. Germline CDR1 SGHTA, CDR2 FQGNSA. The CDR3 consists of 16 residues. The CDR3 here is CASSLTSGRTVYEQYF. In DNA form, the CDR3 reads TGTGCCAGCAGCTTAACTAGCGGGAGAACCGTTTACGAGCAGTACTTC. The complete variable domain, with remaining parts taken from reference TRBV7-2 and TRBJ2-7, reads GAGVSQSPSNKVTEKGKDVELRCDPISGHTALYWYRQSLGQGLEFLIYFQGNSAPDKSGLPSDRFSAERTGGSVSTLTIQRTQQEDSAVYLCASSLTSGRTVYEQYFGPGTRLTVT.

The chain couples TRBV13 to TRBJ1-6, with 10 bases that match TRBD1. J was trimmed by 10 bases and V by 4 bases; bases with no gene match: 13. This CDR3 region has 17 residues. Germline loops: CDR1 PRHDT, CDR2 FYEKMQ (reference sequence). This CDR3 is CASSSTPSGQGTSPLHF. CDR3 coding DNA: TGTGCCAGCAGCTCTACGCCATCGGGACAGGGGACGTCACCCCTCCACTTT.

The rearrangement joins TRBV10-3 to TRBJ2-3; the match to TRBD2 covers 10 bases. With 8 bases clipped from V and 0 bases from J, the junction kept 8 bases outside the gene matches. Per the germline V gene, CDR1 is ENHRY and CDR2 is SYGVKD. There are 16 residues in the CDR3. The CDR3 region is CAIGLAEASSTDTQYF. For the CDR3, the DNA is TGTGCCATCGGACTAGCGGAGGCCTCTAGCACAGATACGCAGTATTTT.

In the case of this clone: Its ends do not fully match the called genes, so a read error is possible. V is TRBV7-7 and J is TRBJ1-4, with a possible D match to TRBD1 (5 bases). The V gene's germline CDR1 is SSHAT and CDR2 FNYEAQ (reference sequence). This CDR3 contains 15 residues. The DNA for the CDR3 is TGTGCTAGCAGCCCCCGGGACGGACCTTATGAAAAACTGTTTTTT. It translates to CASSPRDGPYEKLFF.

This clone was detected only once. This sequence joins TRBV7-9 and TRBJ1-4, with D perhaps matching TRBD1 (5 bases). This CDR3 region has 14 residues. The V gene lost 6 bases and the J gene lost 4 bases, with 12 bases spanning the gap. The V gene's germline CDR1 is SEHNR and CDR2 FQNEAQ (reference sequence). In nucleotides, the CDR3 is TGTGCCAGCAGAACGACAGAATTTAATGAAAAACTGTTTTTT. It codes for CASRTTEFNEKLFF.

The rearrangement joins TRBV5-6 to TRBJ2-7; D call uncertain. This CDR3 region has 13 residues. CDR1 SGHDT and CDR2 YYEEEE come from the germline V gene. Between the trimmed V and J ends, which lost 6 bases and 3 bases, there was a span of 13 bases. The CDR3 spells CASIGNSGYEQYF. The CDR3, as DNA: TGTGCCAGCATAGGAAACTCGGGCTACGAGCAGTACTTC. The full variable domain, completed using reference TRBV5-6 and TRBJ2-7, is DAGVTQSPTHLIKTRGQQVTLRCSPKSGHDTVSWYQQALGQGPQFIFQYYEEEERQRGNFPDRFSGHQFPNYSSELNVNALLLGDSALYLCASIGNSGYEQYFGPGTRLTVT.

V usage is TRBV7-6 and J usage is TRBJ2-7; D is ambiguous. In germline, CDR1 is SGHVS, CDR2 FNYEAQ. V lost 1 base and J 2 bases, leaving 9 bases between the germline ends. This CDR3 contains 14 residues. For the CDR3, the DNA is TGTGCCAGCAGCTTAGATGTAGGAGCCTACGAGCAGTACTTC. It specifies CASSLDVGAYEQYF. The complete variable domain, with remaining parts taken from reference TRBV7-6 and TRBJ2-7, reads GAGVSQSPRYKVTKRGQDVALRCDPISGHVSLYWYRQALGQGPEFLTYFNYEAQQDKSGLPNDRFSAERPEGSISTLTIQRTEQRDSAMYRCASSLDVGAYEQYFGPGTRLTVT.

The V and J genes are TRBV5-6 and TRBJ1-5, with 7 bases that match TRBD1. The CDR3 runs 14 residues. V gave up 3 bases and J gave up 6 bases; unmatched junction bases: 6. Germline V gene data show CDR1 as SGHDT and CDR2 as YYEEEE. The CDR3 DNA reads TGTGCCAGCAGCTGGGGACAGTCGGCTCAGCCCCAGCATTTT. Translated: CASSWGQSAQPQHF.

The chain has TRBV6-5 and TRBJ2-5, with D uncertain. The J call could be wrong; TRBJ2-7 is a better fit for the DNA end. Per the germline V gene, CDR1 is MNHEY and CDR2 is SVGAGI. This CDR3 is built from 14 residues. CDR3 DNA: TGTGCCAGCAGTTACCACCTTCTCTCCTACGAGCAGTACTTC. As protein: CASSYHLLSYEQYF.

This clone was detected once. The chain recombines TRBV27 with TRBJ2-7; 7 bases map to TRBD2. Germline V gene lookup returns CDR1 MNHEY and CDR2 SMNVEV (reference sequence). After removal of 2 bases from V and 2 bases from J, the junction contained 6 bases not matched to a gene. This CDR3 is 15 amino acids long. The CDR3 here is CASSLGRVPTYEQYF. CDR3 DNA: TGTGCCAGCAGTTTAGGGAGGGTGCCCACCTACGAGCAGTACTTC.

The CDR3 loop is CASSYPSSGSYEQYF. CDR3 in DNA: TGTGCCAGCAGCTATCCATCTAGCGGGAGCTACGAGCAGTACTTC. The J gene is TRBJ2-7, the V gene TRBV13, with TRBD2 matching over 10 bases. In germline, CDR1 is PRHDT, CDR2 FYEKMQ (reference sequence). V shed 4 bases, J shed 3 bases, and the junction held 6 bases outside the gene matches. This CDR3 is built from 15 residues.

This chain connects TRBV19 to TRBJ1-2; no clear D gene. V lost 3 bases and J lost 2, with 10 bases in between. The CDR3 sequence is 14 residues long. CDR1 and CDR2 from the germline V gene are LNHDA and SQIVND (reference sequence). The CDR3 DNA follows: TGTGCCAGTAGTATGCTCGGGTCCAACTATGGCTACACCTTC. It codes for CASSMLGSNYGYTF. The full variable domain, its missing parts supplied by reference TRBV19 and TRBJ1-2, is DGGITQSPKYLFRKEGQNVTLSCEQNLNHDAMYWYRQDPGQGLRLIYYSQIVNDFQKGDIAEGYSVSREKKESFPLTVTSAQKNPTAFYLCASSMLGSNYGYTFGSGTRLTVV.

The genes are TRBV4-3 and TRBJ2-7; tentative D call: TRBD2 (6 bases). Germline V CDR1 and CDR2: LGHNA, YSLEER. V was clipped by 4 bases and J by 0 bases, with 19 bases between them. There are 17 residues in the CDR3. This CDR3 reads CASSPGGERAPSYEQYF. CDR3 coding DNA: TGCGCCAGCAGCCCGGGTGGGGAGCGGGCCCCCTCCTACGAGCAGTACTTC.

For this clone: At one end the junction does not follow the germline gene, possibly because of a read error. The chain carries TRBV6-5 and TRBJ2-5; TRBD2 aligns across 8 bases. The germline V gene has CDR1 MNHEY and CDR2 SVGAGI. This CDR3 is 16 amino acids long. The DNA of the CDR3 is TGTGCCAGCAGTTACTTTGCGGGAGGTTTCCAAGGGACCCAGTACTTC. This codes for CASSYFAGGFQGTQYF.

The CDR3 DNA reads TGCGCCAGCCCTCATTGGGATGGGAATGTCTACACCTTC. Amino acids: CASPHWDGNVYTF. The chain joins TRBV10-1 to TRBJ1-2, with D unclear. This CDR3 region has 13 residues. Trimming pared 8 bases from V and 10 bases from J, leaving 20 bases between. CDR1 is WNHNN and CDR2 is SYGVQD in the germline V gene (reference sequence).

V usage is TRBV10-3 and J usage is TRBJ1-2; a possible D gene is TRBD1 (5 bases). The CDR3 is 15 residues long. Trimming stripped 6 bases from V and 6 bases from J, with 20 bases between. CDR1 and CDR2 from the germline V gene are ENHRY and SYGVKD. The CDR3 nucleotides read TGTGCCATCAGCATGGACAAGATCCCGGCGGATGGCTACACCTTC. Encoded protein: CAISMDKIPADGYTF.

The genes are TRBV2 and TRBJ2-7, with 13 positions matching TRBD2. The CDR3 is 16 residues long. Per germline, CDR1 SNHLY and CDR2 FYNNEI. Germline trimming cut 3 bases from V and 2 bases from J; bases unmatched to any gene: 4. CDR3 in DNA: TGTGCCAGCAGTGATCCGGGACTAGCGGGAACCTACGAGCAGTACTTC. Translated, it gives CASSDPGLAGTYEQYF. Combining the CDR3 with reference TRBV2 and TRBJ2-7 gives the whole variable domain EPEVTQTPSHQVTQMGQEVILRCVPISNHLYFYWYRQILGQKVEFLVSFYNNEISEKSEIFDDQFSVERPDGSNFTLKIRSTKLEDSAMYFCASSDPGLAGTYEQYFGPGTRLTVT.